Shown below are 9 T cell receptor beta chains from a single sample sequenced in a study of tissue T cells after allogeneic stem cell transplantation. Clones were read by immunoSEQ multiplex PCR, and TCRdb kept only the in-frame ones, dropping some. The repertoire includes roughly 7,300 clones, around 50% of them detected once, and roughly an eighth sits in the top ten. The time point here: mouse harvest day 7 after allogeneic transplant. The graft held 10^6 splenic CD5+ T cells and 10^7 T-cell-depleted bone marrow cells. The material sequenced was lymph node tissue. The source is a female BALB/c mouse given C57BL/6 T cells with graft-versus-host disease after an allogeneic hematopoietic cell transplant.

Note on this clone: Mouse gene names and germline throughout. Read data end 1 residue before the CDR3 end; the end is taken from the germline J gene. The rearrangement uses TRBV26 and TRBJ2-5; 9 bases match TRBD1. Losses at the gene ends were 2 bases for V and 6 bases for J; bases not matched to a gene: 0. CDR3 length equals 13 residues. Germline V lookup: CDR1 KGHPV, CDR2 FQNQEV (reference sequence). Incomplete CDR3 DNA: TGTGCCAGCAGTCTGACAGGGGGCGACACCCAGTAC. This sequence encodes CASSLTGGDTQY. The whole CDR3 sequence reads CASSLTGGDTQYF.

A word on this clone: Mouse germline and gene names are used. The read comes to an end 1 residue before the CDR3 does, leaving the germline J gene to fill in the end. The rearrangement uses TRBV12-1 and TRBJ2-7; 13 bases agree with TRBD2. Germline V gives CDR1 SGHSN, CDR2 HYEKVE. The CDR3 spans 14 residues. The V and J ends lost 2 bases and 7 bases, in that order; junction bases with no gene match: 4. This chain's CDR3 is CASSHRDWGGEQYF. Incomplete CDR3 DNA: TGTGCCAGCTCTCACCGGGACTGGGGGGGAGAACAGTAC. Filled out from reference TRBV12-1 and TRBJ2-7, the complete variable domain reads DSGVVQSPRHIIKEKGGRSVLTCIPISGHSNVVWYQQTLGKELKFLIQHYEKVERDKGFLPSRFSVQQFDDYHSEMNMSALELEDSAMYFCASSHRDWGGEQYFGPGTRLTVL.

A remark on this clone: The gene symbols are mouse symbols. The read ends 1 residue early relative to the CDR3; the germline J gene fills the gap. This sequence joins TRBV13-2 and TRBJ2-2; maybe TRBD2 (6 bases). The germline V gene encodes CDR1 NNHNN and CDR2 SYGAGS (reference sequence). With 0 bases removed from V and 0 bases from J, the gap between germline ends came to 9 bases. The CDR3 extends over 16 amino acids. CDR3 DNA, as far as it was read: TGTGCCAGCGGTGATGCCTCTGGGGCAAACACCGGGCAGCTCTAC. It yields the protein CASGDASGANTGQLY. The CDR3 in full is CASGDASGANTGQLYF.

In this sample, this clone is large. Each gene name is a mouse one. The read falls 1 residue short of the CDR3 end, and the missing part is taken from the germline J gene. This chain uses TRBV3 with TRBJ1-4; tentatively, D is TRBD1 (6 bases). Deletions cut 0 bases from V and 5 bases from J, with 10 bases between. The germline gives CDR1 SNHLY, CDR2 FYNGKV (reference sequence). The CDR3 loop spans 15 amino acids. CDR3 in amino acids: CASSLAQGSNERLFF. Incomplete CDR3 DNA: TGTGCCAGCAGCTTAGCACAGGGAAGTAACGAAAGATTATTT.

This clone was counted a few times. The genes are named according to mouse. The observed sequence ends 1 residue before the CDR3 terminus, with the missing tail filled in from the germline J gene. The rearrangement joins TRBV12-2 to TRBJ2-7, with D possibly being TRBD1 (5 bases). Germline V gives CDR1 SGHLS, CDR2 HYDKME. V dropped 4 bases and J dropped 3 bases, with 12 bases sitting between them. The CDR3 totals 13 residues. This CDR3 reads CASSLGQLYEQYF. The sequenced CDR3 bases are TGTGCCAGCTCCCTCGGACAACTCTATGAACAGTAC.

Notes on this clone: Germline and genes: mouse. The read terminates 1 residue ahead of where the CDR3 ends, so the germline J gene completes it. The chain carries TRBV5 and TRBJ1-1; D possibly corresponds to TRBD1 (5 bases). Germline values: CDR1 LGHNA, CDR2 YNLKQL (reference sequence). CDR3 size: 14 residues. The V end lost 1 base, the J end lost 2 bases, and 8 bases lay between the germline ends. The CDR3 spells CASSQGRANTEVFF. The CDR3 bases that were read are TGTGCCAGCAGCCAAGGCAGGGCTAACACAGAAGTCTTC.

Regarding this clone: The germline and genes are mouse ones. The read ends 1 residue shy of where the CDR3 ends; the end is completed using the germline J gene. The rearrangement links TRBV26 to TRBJ2-1; D is uncertain. V lost 2 bases to trimming and J lost 2 bases, with 4 bases between them. Germline CDR1 KGHPV, CDR2 FQNQEV (reference sequence). There are 13 residues in the CDR3. The CDR3 spells CASSLGDYAEQFF. The sequenced CDR3 bases are TGTGCCAGCAGTCTGGGGGACTATGCTGAGCAGTTC.

To note about this clone: Mouse names are used for the genes. The chain's CDR3 is CASSFDRGNTEVFF. Partial CDR3 DNA: TGTGCCAGCAGCTTCGACAGGGGCAACACAGAAGTCTTC. The rearrangement uses TRBV3 and TRBJ1-1; 8 bases match TRBD1. Read sequence stops 1 residue before the CDR3 end, and the germline J gene provides the missing end. The CDR3 consists of 14 residues. Per germline, CDR1 SNHLY and CDR2 FYNGKV (reference sequence). With 3 bases clipped from V and 2 bases from J, the junction kept 2 bases outside the gene matches.

With regard to this clone: The listed genes are named as in mouse. With the read ending 1 residue before the CDR3 end, the germline J gene is used to fill in that end. The chain joins TRBV19 to TRBJ1-1, with a weak D call TRBD1 (6 bases). CDR3 size: 14 residues. The V and J ends lost 2 bases and 1 base respectively, with 9 bases between them. CDR1 is FNHDT and CDR2 is SITEND in the germline V gene (reference sequence). The CDR3 is CASSMRGVNTEVFF. The CDR3 bases that were read are TGTGCCAGCAGTATGAGGGGGGTGAACACAGAAGTCTTC. Full variable domain (rest looked up from reference TRBV19 and TRBJ1-1): GGIITQTPKFLIGQEGQKLTLKCQQNFNHDTMYWYRQDSGKGLRLIYYSITENDLQKGDLSEGYDASREKKSSFSLTVTSAQKNEMAVFLCASSMRGVNTEVFFGKGTRLTVV.